These 4 T cell receptor beta chains were all obtained from the same sample, sequenced in a study of blood T cell repertoires in COVID-19. The repertoire was sequenced with immunoSEQ multiplex PCR; TCRdb's copy has only in-frame clones and lacks some. Of 340,000 or so clones listed, around 87% are singletons. Sample: peripheral blood. These receptors came from a man in his fifties or sixties with active or convalescent COVID-19.

J is TRBJ2-1 and V is TRBV7-9, with D maybe TRBD2 (6 bases). The CDR3 contains 15 residues. Trimming took off 5 bases at V and 3 bases at J, with 14 bases between the two ends. Germline CDR1 is SEHNR and CDR2 is FQNEAQ (reference sequence). The CDR3 loop is CASSAAGGDYNEQFF. CDR3 DNA: TGTGCCAGCAGCGCAGCCGGAGGGGACTACAATGAGCAGTTCTTC.

The J gene is TRBJ1-3, the V gene TRBV9, with TRBD1 matching over 7 bases. The length of the CDR3 is 15 residues. The J segment lost 2 bases and the V segment lost 3 bases, leaving 5 bases of the junction unmatched. Germline lookup yields CDR1 SGDLS and CDR2 YYNGEE. CDR3 region: CASSDRGSTGNTIYF. The CDR3 DNA reads TGTGCCAGCAGCGACAGGGGATCTACTGGAAACACCATATATTTT.

The chain has TRBV15 and TRBJ2-4; TRBD2 is a possible D gene (5 bases). Trimming left V 1 base short and J 8 bases short, with 15 bases between. The CDR3 has 15 amino acids. Germline CDR1 and CDR2: LNHNV and YYDKDF (reference sequence). The CDR3 DNA follows: TGTGCCACCAGCAGAGGGGTGGGATACGGGGACATTCAGTACTTC. This gives the protein CATSRGVGYGDIQYF.

The chain couples TRBV7-2 to TRBJ2-2, with D unresolved. Trimming took 5 bases from V and 11 from J, leaving 18 bases between them. There are 14 residues in the CDR3. Germline CDR1 reads SGHTA; CDR2 reads FQGNSA. In DNA form, the CDR3 reads TGTGCCAGCAGCCAGAGGCCTCCCCAGAGCGAGCTGTTTTTT. This sequence encodes CASSQRPPQSELFF.